This T cell receptor (beta chain) was sequenced during a study of CD8 T cells in Susac syndrome. V dropped 0 bases and J dropped 6 bases, with 7 bases sitting between them. CDR1 GTSNPN and CDR2 SVGIG come from the germline V gene (reference sequence). This CDR3 contains 12 residues. TCR beta sequencing covered blood CD8+ and CD4+ T cells. This clonotype was seen a handful of times. Reverse transcription used about 0.45 to 1 ug RNA and random hexamers. Across 54 Vbeta and 13 Jbeta, TCR beta CDR3 was amplified with immunoSEQ multiplex PCR. MiXCR, run by TCRdb on the immunoSEQ multiplex PCR reads, gives a single entry per CDR3 protein. The sample comprises about 200,000 distinct CDR3 sequences, just under 95% of which are singletons, and approximately 0.081% rests with the top ten.

Sequencing input: CD4+ T cells from PBMCs. The receptor comes from a human donor with multiple sclerosis. The chain uses TRBV30 and TRBJ2-3; D is undetermined. The CDR3 bases are TGTGCCTGGAGTGTAAGAGCGGATACGCAGTATTTT. The encoded protein is CAWSVRADTQYF.